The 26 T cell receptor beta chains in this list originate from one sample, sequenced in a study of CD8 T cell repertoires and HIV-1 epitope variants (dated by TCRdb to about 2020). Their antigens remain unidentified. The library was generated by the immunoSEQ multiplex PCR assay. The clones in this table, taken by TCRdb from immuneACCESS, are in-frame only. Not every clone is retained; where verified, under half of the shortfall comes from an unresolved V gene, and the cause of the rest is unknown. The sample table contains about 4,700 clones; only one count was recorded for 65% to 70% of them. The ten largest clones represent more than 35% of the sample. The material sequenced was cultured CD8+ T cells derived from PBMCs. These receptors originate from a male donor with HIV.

CDR3 loop: CASSSGQGYEQYF. DNA for the CDR3: TGTGCCAGCAGTTCGGGACAGGGCTACGAGCAGTACTTC. The chain has TRBV28 and TRBJ2-7, with 9 nucleotides matching TRBD1. V lost 4 bases to trimming and J lost 3 bases; unmatched junction nucleotides: 1. Germline values: CDR1 MDHEN, CDR2 SYDVKM. This CDR3 is built from 13 residues.

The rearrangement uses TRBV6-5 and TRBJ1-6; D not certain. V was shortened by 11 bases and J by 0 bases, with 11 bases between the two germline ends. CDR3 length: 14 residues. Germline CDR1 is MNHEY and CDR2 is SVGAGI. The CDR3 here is CAPPKDSYNSPLHF. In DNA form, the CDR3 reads TGTGCCCCCCCTAAGGACTCCTATAATTCACCCCTCCACTTT.

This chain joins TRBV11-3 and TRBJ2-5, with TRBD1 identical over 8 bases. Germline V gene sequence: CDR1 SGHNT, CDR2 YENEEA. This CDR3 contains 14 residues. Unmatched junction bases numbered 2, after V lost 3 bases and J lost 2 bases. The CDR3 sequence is CASSLGTGQETQYF. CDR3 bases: TGTGCCAGCAGCTTGGGGACAGGACAAGAGACCCAGTACTTC.

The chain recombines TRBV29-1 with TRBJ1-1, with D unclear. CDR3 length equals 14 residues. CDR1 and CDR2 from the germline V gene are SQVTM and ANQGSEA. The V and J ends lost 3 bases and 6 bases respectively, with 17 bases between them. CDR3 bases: TGCAGCGTTGAGGTTTCTCTGGCTGGAGCTGAAGCTTTCTTT. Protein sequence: CSVEVSLAGAEAFF.

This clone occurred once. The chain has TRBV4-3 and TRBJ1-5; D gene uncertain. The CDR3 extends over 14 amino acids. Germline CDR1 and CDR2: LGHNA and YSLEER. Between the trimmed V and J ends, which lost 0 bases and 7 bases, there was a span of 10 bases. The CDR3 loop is CASSQEVGLQPQHF. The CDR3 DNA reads TGCGCCAGCAGCCAAGAGGTAGGTCTGCAGCCCCAGCATTTT.

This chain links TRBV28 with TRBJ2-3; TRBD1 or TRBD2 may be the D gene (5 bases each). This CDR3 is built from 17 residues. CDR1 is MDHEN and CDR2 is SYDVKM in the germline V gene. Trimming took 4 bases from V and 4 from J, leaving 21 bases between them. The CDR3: CASSSRSRGVEADTQYF. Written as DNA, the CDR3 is TGTGCCAGCAGTTCCAGGAGTAGAGGGGTGGAGGCAGATACGCAGTATTTT.

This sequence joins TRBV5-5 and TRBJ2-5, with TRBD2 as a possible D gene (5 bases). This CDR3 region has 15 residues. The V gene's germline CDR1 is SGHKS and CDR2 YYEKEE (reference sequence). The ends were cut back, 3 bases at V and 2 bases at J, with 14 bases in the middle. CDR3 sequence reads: CASSSAGIDQETQYF. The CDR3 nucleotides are TGTGCCAGCAGCTCCGCCGGGATAGATCAAGAGACCCAGTACTTC.

CDR3 nucleotides: TGTGCCAGTAGTATCGGGAGGGGAGAGACCCAGTACTTC. It is translated as CASSIGRGETQYF. The chain employs TRBV19 and TRBJ2-5; 8 nucleotides agree with TRBD2. The CDR3 runs to 13 residues. V was pared by 3 bases and J by 4 bases, with 1 base of the junction left unmatched. Germline CDR1 reads LNHDA; CDR2 reads SQIVND (reference sequence).

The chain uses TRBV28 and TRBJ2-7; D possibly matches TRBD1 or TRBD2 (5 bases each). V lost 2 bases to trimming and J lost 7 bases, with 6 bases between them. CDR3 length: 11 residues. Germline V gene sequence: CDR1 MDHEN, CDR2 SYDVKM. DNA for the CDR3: TGTGCCAGCAGTTTAGGGGGAGAGCAGTACTTC. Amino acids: CASSLGGEQYF.

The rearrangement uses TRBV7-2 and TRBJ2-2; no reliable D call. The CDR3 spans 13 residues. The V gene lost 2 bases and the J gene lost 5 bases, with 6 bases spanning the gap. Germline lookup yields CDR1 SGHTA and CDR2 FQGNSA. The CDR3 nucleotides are TGTGCCAGCAGCTTAATTGGAACCGGGGAGCTGTTTTTT. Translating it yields CASSLIGTGELFF.

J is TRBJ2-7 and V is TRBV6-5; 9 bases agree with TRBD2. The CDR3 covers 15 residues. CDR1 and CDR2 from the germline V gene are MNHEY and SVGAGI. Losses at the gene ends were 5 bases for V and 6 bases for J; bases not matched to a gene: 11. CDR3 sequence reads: CASSTWASGEAEQYF. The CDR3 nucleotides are TGTGCCAGCAGTACCTGGGCTAGCGGGGAGGCCGAGCAGTACTTC.

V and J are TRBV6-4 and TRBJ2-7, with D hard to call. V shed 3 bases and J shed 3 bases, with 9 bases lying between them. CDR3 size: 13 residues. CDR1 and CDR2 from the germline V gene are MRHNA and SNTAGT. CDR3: CASSEQMGYEQYF. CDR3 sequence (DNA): TGTGCCAGCAGTGAACAAATGGGCTACGAGCAGTACTTC.

This CDR3 is CASSLARASGTSTDTQYF. DNA of the CDR3: TGTGCCAGCAGCTTAGCGCGGGCTAGCGGGACGAGCACAGATACGCAGTATTTT. The chain joins TRBV7-6 to TRBJ2-3, with TRBD2 matching over 9 bases. Trimming removed 0 bases from V and 0 bases from J; junction bases left unmatched: 7. This CDR3 comprises 18 residues. Germline lookup yields CDR1 SGHVS and CDR2 FNYEAQ.

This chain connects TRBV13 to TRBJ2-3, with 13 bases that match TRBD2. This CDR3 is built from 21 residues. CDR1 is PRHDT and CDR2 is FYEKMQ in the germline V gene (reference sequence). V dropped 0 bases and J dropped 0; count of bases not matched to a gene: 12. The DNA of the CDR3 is TGTGCCAGCAGCTTAGGACCACTAGGGACTAGCGGGGAATCTAGCACAGATACGCAGTATTTT. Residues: CASSLGPLGTSGESSTDTQYF.

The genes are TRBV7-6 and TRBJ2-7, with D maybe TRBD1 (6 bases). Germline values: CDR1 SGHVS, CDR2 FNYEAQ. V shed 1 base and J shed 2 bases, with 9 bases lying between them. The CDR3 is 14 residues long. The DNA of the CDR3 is TGTGCCAGCAGCTTAGAAGAGGGGGCCTACGAGCAGTACTTC. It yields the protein CASSLEEGAYEQYF.

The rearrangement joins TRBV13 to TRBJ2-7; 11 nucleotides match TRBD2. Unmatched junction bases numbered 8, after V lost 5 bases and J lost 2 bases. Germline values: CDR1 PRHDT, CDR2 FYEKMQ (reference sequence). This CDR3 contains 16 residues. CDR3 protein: CASSPAGTSGTYEQYF. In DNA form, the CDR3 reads TGTGCCAGCAGCCCGGCCGGGACTAGCGGCACCTACGAGCAGTACTTC.

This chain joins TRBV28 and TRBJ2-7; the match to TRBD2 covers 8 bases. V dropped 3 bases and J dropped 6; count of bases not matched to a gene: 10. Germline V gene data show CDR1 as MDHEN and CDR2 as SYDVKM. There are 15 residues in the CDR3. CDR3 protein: CASSFRAGGLREQYF. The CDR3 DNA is TGTGCCAGCAGTTTCCGGGCGGGAGGCCTCCGCGAGCAGTACTTC.

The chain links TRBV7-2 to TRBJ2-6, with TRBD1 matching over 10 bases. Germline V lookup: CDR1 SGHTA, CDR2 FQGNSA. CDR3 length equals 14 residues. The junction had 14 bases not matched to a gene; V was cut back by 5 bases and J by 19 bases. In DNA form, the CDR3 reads TGTGCCAGCAGCCAAGGTCGGCGGACAGGGGGGTTTACTTTC. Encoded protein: CASSQGRRTGGFTF.

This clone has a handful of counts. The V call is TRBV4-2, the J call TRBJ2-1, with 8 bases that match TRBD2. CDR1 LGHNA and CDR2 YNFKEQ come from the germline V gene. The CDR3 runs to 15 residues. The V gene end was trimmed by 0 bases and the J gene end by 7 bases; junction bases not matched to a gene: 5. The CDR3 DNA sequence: TGTGCCAGCAGCCAAGAAGGCGGGGGGATAAATGAGCAGTTCTTC. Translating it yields CASSQEGGGINEQFF.

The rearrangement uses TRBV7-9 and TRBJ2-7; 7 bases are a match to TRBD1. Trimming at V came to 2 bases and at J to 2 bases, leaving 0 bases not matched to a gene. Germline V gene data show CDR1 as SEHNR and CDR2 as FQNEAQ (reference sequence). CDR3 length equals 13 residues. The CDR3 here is CASSLQGAYEQYF. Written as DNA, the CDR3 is TGTGCCAGCAGCTTACAGGGGGCCTACGAGCAGTACTTC.

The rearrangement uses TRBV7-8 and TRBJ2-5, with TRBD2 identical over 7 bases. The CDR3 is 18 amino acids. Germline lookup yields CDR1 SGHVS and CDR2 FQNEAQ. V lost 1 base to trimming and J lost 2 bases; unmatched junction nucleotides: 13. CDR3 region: CASSLERLGGGIQETQYF. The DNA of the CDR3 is TGTGCCAGCAGCTTAGAGAGGCTGGGCGGGGGAATACAAGAGACCCAGTACTTC.

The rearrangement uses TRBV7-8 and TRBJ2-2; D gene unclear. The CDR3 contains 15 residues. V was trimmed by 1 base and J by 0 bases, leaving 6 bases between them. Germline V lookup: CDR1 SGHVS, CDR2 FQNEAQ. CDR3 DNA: TGTGCCAGCAGCTTAGTTAGTTCGAACACCGGGGAGCTGTTTTTT. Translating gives CASSLVSSNTGELFF. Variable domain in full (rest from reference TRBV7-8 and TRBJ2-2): GAGVSQSPRYKVAKRGQDVALRCDPISGHVSLFWYQQALGQGPEFLTYFQNEAQLDKSGLPSDRFFAERPEGSVSTLKIQRTQQEDSAVYLCASSLVSSNTGELFFGEGSRLTVL.

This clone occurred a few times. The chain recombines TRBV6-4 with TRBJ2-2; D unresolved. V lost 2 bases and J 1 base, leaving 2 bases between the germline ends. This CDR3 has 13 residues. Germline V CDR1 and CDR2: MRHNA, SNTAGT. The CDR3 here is CASSDRNTGELFF. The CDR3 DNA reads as TGTGCCAGCAGTGACAGGAACACCGGGGAGCTGTTTTTT.

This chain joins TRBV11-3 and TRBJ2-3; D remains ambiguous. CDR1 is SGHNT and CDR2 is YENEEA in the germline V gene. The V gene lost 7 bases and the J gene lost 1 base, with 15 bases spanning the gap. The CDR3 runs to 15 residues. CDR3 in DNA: TGTGCCAGCACCATGGTTGGGCAACGCACAGATACGCAGTATTTT. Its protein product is CASTMVGQRTDTQYF.

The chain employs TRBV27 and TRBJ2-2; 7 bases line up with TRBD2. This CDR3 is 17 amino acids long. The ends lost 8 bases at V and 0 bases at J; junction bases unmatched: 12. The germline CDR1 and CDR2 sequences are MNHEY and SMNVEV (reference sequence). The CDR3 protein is CASRPPRLATNTGELFF. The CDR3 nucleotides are TGTGCCAGCCGCCCTCCCCGACTAGCCACGAACACCGGGGAGCTGTTTTTT.

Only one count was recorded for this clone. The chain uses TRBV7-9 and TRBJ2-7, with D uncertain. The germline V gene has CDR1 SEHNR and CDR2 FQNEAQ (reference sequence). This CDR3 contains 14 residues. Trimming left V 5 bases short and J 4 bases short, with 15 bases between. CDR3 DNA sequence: TGTGCCAGCAGCCTCGATTTGTCGCCTTACGAGCAGTACTTC. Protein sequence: CASSLDLSPYEQYF.